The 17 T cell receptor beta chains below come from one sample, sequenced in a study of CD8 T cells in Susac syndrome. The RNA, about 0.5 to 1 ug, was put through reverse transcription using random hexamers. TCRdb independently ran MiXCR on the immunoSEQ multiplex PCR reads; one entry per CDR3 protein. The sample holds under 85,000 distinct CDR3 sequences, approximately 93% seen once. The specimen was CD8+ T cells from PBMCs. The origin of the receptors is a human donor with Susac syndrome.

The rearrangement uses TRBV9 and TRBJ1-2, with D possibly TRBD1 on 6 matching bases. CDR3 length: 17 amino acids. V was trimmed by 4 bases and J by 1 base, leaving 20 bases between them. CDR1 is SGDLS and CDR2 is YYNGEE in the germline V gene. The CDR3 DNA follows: TGTGCCAGCAGCCTGGGCAACACAGGGCGGAGTAACTATGGCTACACCTTC. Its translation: CASSLGNTGRSNYGYTF.

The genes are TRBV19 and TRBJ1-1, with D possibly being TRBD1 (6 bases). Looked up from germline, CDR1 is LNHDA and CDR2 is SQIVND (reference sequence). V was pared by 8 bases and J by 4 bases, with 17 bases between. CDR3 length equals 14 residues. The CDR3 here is CASAPDGRGTEAFF. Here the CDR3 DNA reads TGTGCCAGTGCGCCCGATGGCAGGGGCACTGAAGCTTTCTTT.

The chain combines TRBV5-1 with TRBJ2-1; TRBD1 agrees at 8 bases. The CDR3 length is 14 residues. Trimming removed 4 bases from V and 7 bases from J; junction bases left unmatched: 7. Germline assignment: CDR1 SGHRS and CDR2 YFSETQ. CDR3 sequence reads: CASSPMTGANEQFF. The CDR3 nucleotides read TGCGCCAGCAGCCCGATGACAGGGGCGAATGAGCAGTTCTTC.

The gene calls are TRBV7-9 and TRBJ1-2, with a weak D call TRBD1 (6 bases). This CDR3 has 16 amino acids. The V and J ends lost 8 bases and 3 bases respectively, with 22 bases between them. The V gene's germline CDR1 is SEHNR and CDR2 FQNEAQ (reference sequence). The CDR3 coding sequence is TGTGCCAGCGAAACCCTGGACAGCCACCGGGACTATGGCTACACCTTC. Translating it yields CASETLDSHRDYGYTF. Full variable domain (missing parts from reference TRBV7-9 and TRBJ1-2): DTGVSQNPRHKITKRGQNVTFRCDPISEHNRLYWYRQTLGQGPEFLTYFQNEAQLEKSRLLSDRFSAERPKGSFSTLEIQRTEQGDSAMYLCASETLDSHRDYGYTFGSGTRLTVV.

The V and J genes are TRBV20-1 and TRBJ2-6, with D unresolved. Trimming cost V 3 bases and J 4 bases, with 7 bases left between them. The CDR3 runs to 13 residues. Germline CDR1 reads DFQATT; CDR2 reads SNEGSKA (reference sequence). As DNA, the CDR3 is TGCAGTGCTAGGGAAGGGGGGGCCAACGTCCTGACTTTC. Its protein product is CSAREGGANVLTF.

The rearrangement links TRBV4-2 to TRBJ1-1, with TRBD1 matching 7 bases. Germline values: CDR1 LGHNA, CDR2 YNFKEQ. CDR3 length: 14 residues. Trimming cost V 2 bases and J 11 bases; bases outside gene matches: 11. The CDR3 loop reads CASSQPRDRPWAFF. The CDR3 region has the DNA TGTGCCAGCAGCCAACCCAGGGACAGACCTTGGGCTTTCTTT.

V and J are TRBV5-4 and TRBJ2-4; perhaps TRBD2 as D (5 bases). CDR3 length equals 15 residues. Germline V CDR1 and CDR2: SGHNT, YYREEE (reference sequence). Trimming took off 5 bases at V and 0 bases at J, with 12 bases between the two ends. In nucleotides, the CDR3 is TGTGCCAGCAGTCTCAAGGCGGGAGCCAAAAACATTCAGTACTTC. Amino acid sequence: CASSLKAGAKNIQYF.

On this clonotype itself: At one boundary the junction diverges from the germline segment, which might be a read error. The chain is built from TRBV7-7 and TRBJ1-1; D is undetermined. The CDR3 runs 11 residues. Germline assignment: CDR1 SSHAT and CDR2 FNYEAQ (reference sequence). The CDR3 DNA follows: TGTGCTAGCAGCTTCGGGCCCACCGCTTTCTTT. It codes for CASSFGPTAFF.

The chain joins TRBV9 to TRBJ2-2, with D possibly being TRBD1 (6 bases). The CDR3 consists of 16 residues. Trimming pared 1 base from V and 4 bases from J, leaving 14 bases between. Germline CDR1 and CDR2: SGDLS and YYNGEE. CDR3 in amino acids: CASSVSAGAGTGELFF. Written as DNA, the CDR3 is TGTGCCAGCAGCGTATCCGCAGGGGCGGGCACCGGGGAGCTGTTTTTT.

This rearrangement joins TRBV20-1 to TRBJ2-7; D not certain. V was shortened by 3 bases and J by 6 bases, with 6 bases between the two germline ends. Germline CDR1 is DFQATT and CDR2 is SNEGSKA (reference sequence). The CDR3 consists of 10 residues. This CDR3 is CSASSREQYF. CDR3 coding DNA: TGCAGTGCTAGTTCGCGCGAGCAGTACTTC.

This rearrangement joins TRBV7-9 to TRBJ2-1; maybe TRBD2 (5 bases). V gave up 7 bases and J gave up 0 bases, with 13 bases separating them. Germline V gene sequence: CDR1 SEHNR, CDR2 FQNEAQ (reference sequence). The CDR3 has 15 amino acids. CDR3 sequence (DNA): TGTGCCAGCACCCAAAGGGAGAGCTCCTACAATGAGCAGTTCTTC. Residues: CASTQRESSYNEQFF.

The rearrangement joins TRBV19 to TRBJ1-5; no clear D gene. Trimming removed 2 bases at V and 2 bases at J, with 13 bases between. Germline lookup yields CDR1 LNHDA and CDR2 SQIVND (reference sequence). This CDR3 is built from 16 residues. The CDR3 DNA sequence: TGTGCCAGTAGTATAAGGCGACCCGGCGGCAATCAGCCCCAGCATTTT. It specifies CASSIRRPGGNQPQHF. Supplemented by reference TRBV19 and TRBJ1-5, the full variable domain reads DGGITQSPKYLFRKEGQNVTLSCEQNLNHDAMYWYRQDPGQGLRLIYYSQIVNDFQKGDIAEGYSVSREKKESFPLTVTSAQKNPTAFYLCASSIRRPGGNQPQHFGDGTRLSIL.

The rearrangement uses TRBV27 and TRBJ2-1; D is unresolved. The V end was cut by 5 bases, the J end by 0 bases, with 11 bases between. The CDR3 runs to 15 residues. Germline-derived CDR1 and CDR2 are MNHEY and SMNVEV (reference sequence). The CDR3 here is CASSLGVVSYNEQFF. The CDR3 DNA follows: TGTGCCAGCAGTCTTGGGGTTGTCTCCTACAATGAGCAGTTCTTC.

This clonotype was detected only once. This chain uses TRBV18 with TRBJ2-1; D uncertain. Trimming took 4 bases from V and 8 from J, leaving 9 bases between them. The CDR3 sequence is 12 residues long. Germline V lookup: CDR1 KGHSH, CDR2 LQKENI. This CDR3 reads CASSHEAHEQFF. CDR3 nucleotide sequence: TGTGCCAGCTCACACGAGGCCCATGAGCAGTTCTTC. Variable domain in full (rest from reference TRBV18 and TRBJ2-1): NAGVMQNPRHLVRRRGQEARLRCSPMKGHSHVYWYRQLPEEGLKFMVYLQKENIIDESGMPKERFSAEFPKEGPSILRIQQVVRGDSAAYFCASSHEAHEQFFGPGTRLTVL.

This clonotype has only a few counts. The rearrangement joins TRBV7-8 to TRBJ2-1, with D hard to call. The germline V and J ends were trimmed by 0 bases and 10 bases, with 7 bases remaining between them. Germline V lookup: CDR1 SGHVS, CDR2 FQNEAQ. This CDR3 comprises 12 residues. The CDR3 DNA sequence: TGTGCCAGCAGCTTAGCGTGGGGAGAGCAGTTCTTC. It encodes CASSLAWGEQFF.

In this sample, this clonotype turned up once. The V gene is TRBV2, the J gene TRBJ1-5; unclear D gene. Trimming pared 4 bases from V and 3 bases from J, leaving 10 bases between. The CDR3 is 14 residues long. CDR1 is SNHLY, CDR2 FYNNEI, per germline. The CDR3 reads CASSVLFVNQPQHF. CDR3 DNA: TGTGCCAGCAGTGTGTTATTCGTCAATCAGCCCCAGCATTTT.

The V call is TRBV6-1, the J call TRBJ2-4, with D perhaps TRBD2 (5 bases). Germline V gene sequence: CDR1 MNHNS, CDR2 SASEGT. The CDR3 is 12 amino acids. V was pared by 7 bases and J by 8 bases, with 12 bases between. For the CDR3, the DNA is TGTGCCAGCACCGAGGGAGTCTACATTCAGTACTTC. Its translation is CASTEGVYIQYF.